The rows below give T cell receptor beta chains drawn from one sample of a study of blood T cell repertoires in COVID-19. The assay was immunoSEQ multiplex PCR, and TCRdb's table has in-frame clones only and misses some. The table lists about 220,000 clones, 83% of them singletons. The sample taken for sequencing was PBMCs or T cells enriched from blood (not recorded which). These receptor sequences come from a middle-aged woman who had been exposed to COVID-19. Each CDR3 is given with its conserved first and last residue. A D gene is named only where the DNA matches it firmly. Clone size appears in some rows only: once, few, many, or a class for an expanded clone.

d_call j_call clone_size v_call cdr3_nt cdr3_aa
NA TRBJ1-2 NA TRBV4-3 TGCGCCAGCAGCCAAGATCTCAGGCCCTATGGCTACACCTTC CASSQDLRPYGYTF
NA TRBJ1-1 NA TRBV2 TGTGCCAGCAGTGCGGACAGTCCGTCAAGAGCTTTCTTT CASSADSPSRAFF
TRBD1 TRBJ1-5 NA TRBV7-2 TGTGCCAGCAGCTTAGGATGGCAGGGGGTTTCAGTGGCTCAGCCCCAGCATTTT CASSLGWQGVSVAQPQHF
TRBD1 TRBJ1-2 NA TRBV28 TGTGCCAGCAGTTTATATCGGGGACAGCCGGTGGAAGGCTACACCTTC CASSLYRGQPVEGYTF
NA TRBJ2-1 NA TRBV5-4 TGTGCCAGCAGCGGACGGCAGGGGTCTTACAATGAGCAGTTCTTC CASSGRQGSYNEQFF
NA TRBJ1-1 NA TRBV12-3/TRBV12-4 TGTGCCAGCAGTTTATTGTCTAACACTGAAGCTTTCTTT CASSLLSNTEAFF
TRBD2 TRBJ2-5 NA TRBV19 TGTGCCACCGCGACTAGCGGGGTTGAAGAGACCCAGTACTTC CATATSGVEETQYF
TRBD1 TRBJ1-2 once TRBV7-8 TGTGCCAGCAGCAGGACCTCCAGGGGGGGCTACACCTTC CASSRTSRGGYTF
NA TRBJ1-3 few TRBV7-8 TGTGCCAGCAGCCGACGGGGTGCTGGAAACACCATATATTTT CASSRRGAGNTIYF
NA TRBJ2-1 NA TRBV4-3 TGCGCCAGCAGCCAAGACTCTGGGGGGTCATACAATGAGCAGTTCTTC CASSQDSGGSYNEQFF
TRBD1 TRBJ1-2 NA TRBV30 TGTGCCTTATACAGGGGTAGCGTTGGTGGCTACACCTTC CALYRGSVGGYTF
TRBD1 TRBJ1-5 NA TRBV6-5 TGTGCCAGCAGAATCATGACAGGGCGGCAGCCCCAGCATTTT CASRIMTGRQPQHF